This TCR beta chain was observed in a study of Graves' ophthalmopathy and Graves' hyperthyroidism. Notes on the study in general: Progression of ophthalmopathy was predicted by the model with about 67% sensitivity and approximately 72% specificity. Ophthalmopathy was separated from stable hyperthyroidism by a 13-signature model with around 88% sensitivity and over 70% specificity.

Deletions cut 8 bases from V and 1 base from J, with 23 bases between. There are 16 residues in the CDR3. Germline CDR1 and CDR2: SQVTM and ANQGSEA. Using RNA transcripts, the TCR beta CDR3 regions were amplified. Scientists carried out first-round RT-PCR using HTBI primers and then a second-round multiplex PCR. MiXCR, applied by TCRdb to the multiplex PCR reads, yields one record per CDR3 protein. The sample has some 200,000 distinct CDR3 sequences; roughly 27% are singletons. The study enrolled ophthalmopathy donors with moderate-to-severe activity, CAS ≥3, NOSPECS ≥4 and duration under 3 months. This clonotype was found many times. Its target is not known.

The TCR sequence derives from a middle-aged man with Graves' ophthalmopathy. The chain has TRBV29-1 and TRBJ2-5; D remains unclear. Sequencing input: peripheral blood. The CDR3 is CSFRGSGFALQETQYF. CDR3 nucleotide sequence: TGCAGCTTTCGAGGAAGTGGGTTCGCCCTCCAAGAGACCCAGTACTTC.